The 21 T cell receptor beta chains given below trace back to one sample, sequenced in a study of shared clonotypes between healthy human individuals (dated by TCRdb to about 2020). The library relied on the immunoSEQ multiplex PCR assay. The source is immuneACCESS, and TCRdb retained only in-frame sequences with V and J called. Part of the clones is not carried over; for the studies checked, unresolved V genes explain less than half of this, and the remainder is unexplained. Here the sample has around 1,900,000 clones; 85% to 95% occur a single time. Around 1.7% of the sample is taken by the ten largest. CD8 naive samples consisted of CD45RO-negative cells that were positively selected for CCR7, yielding a CD45RA+CCR7+ population without TemRA cells. The sequenced material came from naive CD8+ T cells from PBMCs. The sample's cell subset or site label, in plain terms: CD45RA+CCR7+. These receptors originate from a man between 18 and 29 years old in good health. Some clones in this sample may be carry-over from other donors' samples.

The chain combines TRBV19 with TRBJ2-7; 11 bases fit TRBD2. Looked up from germline, CDR1 is LNHDA and CDR2 is SQIVND (reference sequence). This CDR3 has 16 amino acids. V was clipped by 6 bases and J by 7 bases; unmatched bases: 14. The CDR3 sequence: CASSYEGASGRNEQYF. The CDR3 DNA reads as TGTGCCAGTAGCTACGAGGGGGCTAGCGGGAGGAATGAGCAGTACTTC.

This chain connects TRBV9 to TRBJ2-1; D is possibly TRBD1 or TRBD2 (7 bases each). This CDR3 spans 15 amino acids. Germline CDR1 reads SGDLS; CDR2 reads YYNGEE. Deletions cut 7 bases from V and 7 bases from J, with 21 bases between. As DNA, the CDR3 is TGTGCCAGCGAGGGGGCGGGAGAGTTTCCAAATGAGCAGTTCTTC. The encoded protein is CASEGAGEFPNEQFF.

The rearrangement links TRBV28 to TRBJ1-2, with a possible D match to TRBD1 (5 bases). Germline-derived CDR1 and CDR2 are MDHEN and SYDVKM. The CDR3 has 14 amino acids. V lost 1 base to trimming and J lost 3 bases, with 9 bases between them. CDR3 coding DNA: TGTGCCAGCAGTTTATCCCCCAGGGACTATGGCTACACCTTC. This translates into CASSLSPRDYGYTF.

The chain employs TRBV29-1 and TRBJ1-1; unclear D gene. The length of the CDR3 is 15 residues. The V gene's germline CDR1 is SQVTM and CDR2 ANQGSEA. V was shortened by 0 bases and J by 1 base, with 12 bases between the two germline ends. The DNA of the CDR3 is TGCAGCGTTGAAGATACCTATAGTAGGAACACTGAAGCTTTCTTT. It is translated as CSVEDTYSRNTEAFF.

V and J are TRBV5-6 and TRBJ1-2, with D possibly matching TRBD1 (6 bases). The CDR3 is made up of 16 amino acids. V lost 4 bases and J 0 bases, leaving 16 bases between the germline ends. The germline V gene has CDR1 SGHDT and CDR2 YYEEEE. CDR3 nucleotide sequence: TGTGCCAGCAGCCTAACTGGGCAGGGGCCTAACTATGGCTACACCTTC. Its translation: CASSLTGQGPNYGYTF.

This rearrangement joins TRBV5-8 to TRBJ1-2, with 7 bases that match TRBD1. J lost 7 bases, V lost 4 bases, and 10 bases had no gene match. Germline assignment: CDR1 SGHTS and CDR2 YDEGEE. The CDR3 totals 14 residues. For the CDR3, the DNA is TGTGCCAGCAGCCCGAGGACAGGACTCTTTGGCTACACCTTC. This codes for CASSPRTGLFGYTF.

CDR3 loop: CASSRPGRIDEQFF. Here the CDR3 DNA reads TGTGCCAGCAGCCGACCAGGGAGGATCGATGAGCAGTTCTTC. This chain connects TRBV11-1 to TRBJ2-1; a possible D gene is TRBD2 (6 bases). The germline CDR1 and CDR2 sequences are SGHAT and FQDESV (reference sequence). The CDR3 runs 14 residues. The ends were cut back, 5 bases at V and 8 bases at J, with 16 bases in the middle. The complete variable domain, with remaining parts taken from reference TRBV11-1 and TRBJ2-1, reads EAEVAQSPRYKITEKSQAVAFWCDPISGHATLYWYRQILGQGPELLVQFQDESVVDDSQLPKDRFSAERLKGVDSTLKIQPAELGDSAMYLCASSRPGRIDEQFFGPGTRLTVL.

The chain links TRBV6-1 to TRBJ1-5; no clear D gene. With 6 bases removed from V and 9 bases from J, the gap between germline ends came to 12 bases. CDR3 size: 12 residues. CDR1 MNHNS and CDR2 SASEGT come from the germline V gene. The CDR3 region is CASSPRTGPQHF. The CDR3 DNA sequence: TGTGCCAGCAGCCCTCGAACTGGGCCCCAGCATTTT.

This chain joins TRBV11-2 and TRBJ2-7; D ambiguous. CDR1 is SGHAT, CDR2 FQNNGV, per germline. This CDR3 spans 15 amino acids. Trimming pared 0 bases from V and 3 bases from J, leaving 12 bases between. The chain's CDR3 is CASSLDLFPHYEQYF. Here the CDR3 DNA reads TGTGCCAGCAGCTTAGATCTTTTCCCTCACTACGAGCAGTACTTC.

The chain combines TRBV11-2 with TRBJ1-1, with D possibly being TRBD1 (6 bases). The CDR3 is 17 residues long. The V gene's germline CDR1 is SGHAT and CDR2 FQNNGV. The ends were cut back, 1 base at V and 3 bases at J, with 18 bases in the middle. CDR3 amino acids: CASSLALRGAIYTEAFF. The CDR3 coding sequence is TGTGCCAGCAGCTTAGCCCTCCGGGGGGCGATTTACACTGAAGCTTTCTTT.

CDR3 in DNA: TGCGCCAGCAGCCAAGGAAACAGCCGTTACAATGAGCAGTTCTTC. Residues: CASSQGNSRYNEQFF. J is TRBJ2-1 and V is TRBV4-3; D not certain. CDR1 and CDR2 (germline): LGHNA, YSLEER. This CDR3 region has 15 residues. V was pared by 1 base and J by 4 bases, with 11 bases between.

The chain recombines TRBV7-6 with TRBJ2-7; unclear D gene. The germline CDR1 and CDR2 sequences are SGHVS and FNYEAQ. V lost 1 base, J lost 4 bases, and 11 bases lay in between. This CDR3 is 14 amino acids long. Here the CDR3 DNA reads TGTGCCAGCAGCTTAGAGAGAGTGTCGTACGAGCAGTACTTC. Protein sequence: CASSLERVSYEQYF.

Here the CDR3 DNA reads TGTGCCAGCAGTTTAGGCAGGGGCCAAGCCTACGAGCAGTACTTC. It is translated as CASSLGRGQAYEQYF. The chain carries TRBV28 and TRBJ2-5; D is perhaps TRBD1 (6 bases). The closer fit of TRBJ2-7 to the DNA end suggests the J call may be wrong. Germline V gene sequence: CDR1 MDHEN, CDR2 SYDVKM. This CDR3 contains 15 residues.

The V call is TRBV7-7, the J call TRBJ2-2; TRBD2 matches 14 bases. Germline CDR1 is SSHAT and CDR2 is FNYEAQ (reference sequence). The CDR3 runs to 19 residues. With 1 base clipped from V and 5 bases from J, the junction kept 9 bases outside the gene matches. CDR3 sequence (DNA): TGTGCCAGCAGCTTAGAAATTGGACTAGCGGGAGGAAAGACCGGGGAGCTGTTTTTT. Translated, it gives CASSLEIGLAGGKTGELFF.

This chain connects TRBV28 to TRBJ1-5, with 8 bases aligning to TRBD1. There are 14 residues in the CDR3. V dropped 8 bases and J dropped 0; count of bases not matched to a gene: 3. Germline V lookup: CDR1 MDHEN, CDR2 SYDVKM. CDR3 nucleotide sequence: TGTGCCAGCGTTGGACAGGGTAGCAATCAGCCCCAGCATTTT. Encoded protein: CASVGQGSNQPQHF.

The sample holds one count of this clone. This chain joins TRBV5-4 and TRBJ1-2; no reliable D call. The V and J ends lost 4 bases and 0 bases respectively, with 7 bases between them. CDR3 length: 13 residues. Germline V gene sequence: CDR1 SGHNT, CDR2 YYREEE (reference sequence). The CDR3: CASSGPPNYGYTF. DNA of the CDR3: TGTGCCAGCAGCGGGCCCCCTAACTATGGCTACACCTTC.

V gene TRBV2 combines with J gene TRBJ2-7; no reliable D call. Germline CDR1 and CDR2: SNHLY and FYNNEI. V shed 0 bases and J shed 1 base, with 13 bases lying between them. CDR3 length equals 16 residues. The chain's CDR3 is CASSEAPAQRSYEQYF. The DNA of the CDR3 is TGTGCCAGCAGTGAAGCCCCCGCGCAGCGATCCTACGAGCAGTACTTC.

The DNA of the CDR3 is TGCCCAAGCGGGGAGCGGGGGGAAGCAGAGACCCAGTACTTC. As protein: CPSGERGEAETQYF. The chain combines TRBV10-1 with TRBJ2-5; TRBD2 matches 9 bases. Germline CDR1 and CDR2: WNHNN and SYGVQD (reference sequence). The CDR3 totals 14 residues.

The chain couples TRBV7-8 to TRBJ1-1; weak D call: TRBD1 (5 bases). Trimming removed 1 base at V and 2 bases at J, with 14 bases between. CDR1 SGHVS and CDR2 FQNEAQ come from the germline V gene. The CDR3 runs to 16 residues. The CDR3 region is CASSLDPGQVNTEAFF. CDR3 bases: TGTGCCAGCAGCTTAGATCCGGGGCAGGTTAACACTGAAGCTTTCTTT.

The gene calls are TRBV19 and TRBJ1-6, with D uncertain. CDR3 length: 10 residues. Germline values: CDR1 LNHDA, CDR2 SQIVND (reference sequence). V lost 8 bases and J 14 bases, leaving 10 bases between the germline ends. In DNA, the CDR3 is TGTGCCAGTTTAGGGTTGACCCTCCACTTT. Translating gives CASLGLTLHF. The variable domain in full, completed from reference TRBV19 and TRBJ1-6, reads DGGITQSPKYLFRKEGQNVTLSCEQNLNHDAMYWYRQDPGQGLRLIYYSQIVNDFQKGDIAEGYSVSREKKESFPLTVTSAQKNPTAFYLCASLGLTLHFGNGTRLTVT.

V gene TRBV25-1 combines with J gene TRBJ1-2; D is undetermined. The V and J ends lost 4 bases and 5 bases respectively, with 8 bases between them. CDR1 is MGHDK and CDR2 is SYGVNS in the germline V gene. There are 12 residues in the CDR3. The CDR3 loop reads CASSGTRYGYTF. The CDR3 DNA follows: TGTGCCAGCAGTGGCACCCGTTATGGCTACACCTTC.